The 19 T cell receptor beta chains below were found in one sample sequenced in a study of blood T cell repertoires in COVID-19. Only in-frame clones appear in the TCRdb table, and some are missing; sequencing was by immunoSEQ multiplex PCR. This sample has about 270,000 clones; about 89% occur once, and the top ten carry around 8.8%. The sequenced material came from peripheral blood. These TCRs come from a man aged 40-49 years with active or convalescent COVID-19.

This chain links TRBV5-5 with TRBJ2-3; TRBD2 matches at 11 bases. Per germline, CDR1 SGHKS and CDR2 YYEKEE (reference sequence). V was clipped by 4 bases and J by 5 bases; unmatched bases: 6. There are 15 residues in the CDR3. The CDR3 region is CASSTLAGGLDTQYF. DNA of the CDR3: TGTGCCAGCAGCACGTTAGCGGGAGGGTTAGATACGCAGTATTTT.

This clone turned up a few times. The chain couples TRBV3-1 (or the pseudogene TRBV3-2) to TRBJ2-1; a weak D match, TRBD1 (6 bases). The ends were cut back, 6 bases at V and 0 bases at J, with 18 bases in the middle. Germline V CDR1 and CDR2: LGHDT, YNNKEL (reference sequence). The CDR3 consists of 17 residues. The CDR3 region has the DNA TGTGCCAGCAGACGGGCCCAAGGACAGAACTCCTACAATGAGCAGTTCTTC. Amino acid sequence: CASRRAQGQNSYNEQFF.

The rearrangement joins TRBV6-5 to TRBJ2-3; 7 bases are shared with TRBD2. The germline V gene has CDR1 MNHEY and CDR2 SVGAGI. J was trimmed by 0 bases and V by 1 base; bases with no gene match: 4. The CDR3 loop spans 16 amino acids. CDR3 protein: CASSYFLAASTDTQYF. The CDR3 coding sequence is TGTGCCAGCAGTTACTTCCTAGCGGCTAGCACAGATACGCAGTATTTT.

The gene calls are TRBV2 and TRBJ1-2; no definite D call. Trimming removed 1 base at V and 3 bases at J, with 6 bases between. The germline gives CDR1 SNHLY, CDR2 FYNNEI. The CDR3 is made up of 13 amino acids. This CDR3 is CASSEGEDYGYTF. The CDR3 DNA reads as TGTGCCAGCAGTGAAGGGGAGGACTATGGCTACACCTTC.

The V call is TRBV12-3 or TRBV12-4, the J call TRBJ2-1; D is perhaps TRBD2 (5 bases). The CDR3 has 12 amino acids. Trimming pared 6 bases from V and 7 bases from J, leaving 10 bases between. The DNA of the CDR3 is TGTGCCAGCAGCATTACTAGGAATGAGCAGTTCTTC. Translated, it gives CASSITRNEQFF.

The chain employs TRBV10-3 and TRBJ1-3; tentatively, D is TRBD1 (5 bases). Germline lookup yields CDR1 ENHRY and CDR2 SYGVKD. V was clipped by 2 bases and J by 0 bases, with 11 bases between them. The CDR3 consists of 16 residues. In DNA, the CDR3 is TGTGCCATCAGTGAGCCTAACAGGATCTCTGGAAACACCATATATTTT. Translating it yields CAISEPNRISGNTIYF.

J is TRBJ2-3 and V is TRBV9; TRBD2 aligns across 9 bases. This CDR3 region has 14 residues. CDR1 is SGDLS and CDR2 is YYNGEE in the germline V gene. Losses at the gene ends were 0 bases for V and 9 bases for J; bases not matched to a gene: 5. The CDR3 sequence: CASSVEPTSGTQYF. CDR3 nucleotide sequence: TGTGCCAGCAGCGTAGAGCCCACTAGCGGGACGCAGTATTTT.

The CDR3 DNA reads as TGTGCCAGCAGCTTGTGGGACAGCTCCTACAATGAGCAGTTCTTC. Encoded protein: CASSLWDSSYNEQFF. This chain joins TRBV5-5 and TRBJ2-1, with 7 bases lining up with TRBD1. Germline CDR1 reads SGHKS; CDR2 reads YYEKEE (reference sequence). The CDR3 runs 15 residues. Trimming took 1 base from V and 0 from J; bases not matched to a gene: 1.

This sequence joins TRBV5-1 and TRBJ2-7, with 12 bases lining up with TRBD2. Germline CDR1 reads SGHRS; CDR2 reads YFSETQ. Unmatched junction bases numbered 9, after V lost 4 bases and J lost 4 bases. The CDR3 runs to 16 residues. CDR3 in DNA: TGCGCCAGCAGCGGCCAGACTAGCGGGAGAGGTTACGAGCAGTACTTC. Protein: CASSGQTSGRGYEQYF.

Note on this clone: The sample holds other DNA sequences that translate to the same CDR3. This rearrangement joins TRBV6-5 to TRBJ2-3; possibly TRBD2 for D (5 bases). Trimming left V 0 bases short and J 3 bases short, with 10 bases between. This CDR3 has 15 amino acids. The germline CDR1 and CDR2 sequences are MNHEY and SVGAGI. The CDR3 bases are TGTGCCAGCAGTTACTCCGGAGGCAGGACAGATACGCAGTATTTT. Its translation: CASSYSGGRTDTQYF.

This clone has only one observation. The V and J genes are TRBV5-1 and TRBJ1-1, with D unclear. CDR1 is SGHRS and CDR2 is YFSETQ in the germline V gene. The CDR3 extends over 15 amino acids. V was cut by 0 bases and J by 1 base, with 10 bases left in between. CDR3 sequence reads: CASSLDGKGNTEAFF. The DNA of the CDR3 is TGCGCCAGCAGCTTGGACGGGAAGGGGAACACTGAAGCTTTCTTT.

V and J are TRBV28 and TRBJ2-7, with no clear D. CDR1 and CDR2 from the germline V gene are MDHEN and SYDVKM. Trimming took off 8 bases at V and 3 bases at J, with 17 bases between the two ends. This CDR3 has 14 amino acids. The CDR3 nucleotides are TGTGCCAGCCGATCGACTGGTTCGTTCTACGAGCAGTACTTC. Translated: CASRSTGSFYEQYF.

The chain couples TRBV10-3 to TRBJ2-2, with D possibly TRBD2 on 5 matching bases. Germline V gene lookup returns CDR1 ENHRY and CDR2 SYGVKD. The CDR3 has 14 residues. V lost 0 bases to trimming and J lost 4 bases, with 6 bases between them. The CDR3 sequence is CAISESGGTGELFF. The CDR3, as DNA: TGTGCCATCAGTGAGTCTGGAGGCACCGGGGAGCTGTTTTTT.

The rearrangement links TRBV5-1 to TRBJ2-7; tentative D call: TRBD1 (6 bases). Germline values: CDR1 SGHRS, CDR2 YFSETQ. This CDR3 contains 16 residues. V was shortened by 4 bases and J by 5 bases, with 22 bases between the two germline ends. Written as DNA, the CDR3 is TGCGCCAGCAGCGGATCACGGAGAGGGGGATTCAACGAGCAGTACTTC. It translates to CASSGSRRGGFNEQYF.

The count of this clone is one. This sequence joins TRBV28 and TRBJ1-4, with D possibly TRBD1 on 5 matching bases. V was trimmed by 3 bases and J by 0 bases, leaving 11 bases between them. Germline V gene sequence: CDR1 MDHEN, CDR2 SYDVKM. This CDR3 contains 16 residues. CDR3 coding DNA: TGTGCCAGCAGTTTGCGCGGGGGTGCAACTAATGAAAAACTGTTTTTT. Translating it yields CASSLRGGATNEKLFF.

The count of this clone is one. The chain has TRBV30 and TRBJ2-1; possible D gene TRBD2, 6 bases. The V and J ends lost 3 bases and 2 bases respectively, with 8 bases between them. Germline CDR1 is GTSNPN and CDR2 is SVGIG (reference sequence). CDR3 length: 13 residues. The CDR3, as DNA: TGTGCCTGGAGGGCTAGCGCCTACAATGAGCAGTTCTTC. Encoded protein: CAWRASAYNEQFF. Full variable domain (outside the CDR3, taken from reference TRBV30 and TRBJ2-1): SQTIHQWPATLVQPVGSPLSLECTVEGTSNPNLYWYRQAAGRGLQLLFYSVGIGQISSEVPQNLSASRPQDRQFILSSKKLLLSDSGFYLCAWRASAYNEQFFGPGTRLTVL.

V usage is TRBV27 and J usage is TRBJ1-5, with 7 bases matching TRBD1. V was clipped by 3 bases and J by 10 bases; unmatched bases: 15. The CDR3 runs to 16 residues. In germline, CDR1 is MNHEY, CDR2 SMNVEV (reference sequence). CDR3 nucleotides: TGTGCCAGCAGTTTGTACAGGGGAGCTGACTCAAGCCCCCAGCATTTT. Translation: CASSLYRGADSSPQHF.

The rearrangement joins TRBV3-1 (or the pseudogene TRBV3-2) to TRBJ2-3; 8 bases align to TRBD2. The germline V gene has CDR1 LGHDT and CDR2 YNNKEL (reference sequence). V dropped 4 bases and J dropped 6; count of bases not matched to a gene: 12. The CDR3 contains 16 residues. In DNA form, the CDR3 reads TGTGCCAGCAGCCCCCTATCCGGGGGGGCCGGGGATACGCAGTATTTT. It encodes CASSPLSGGAGDTQYF.

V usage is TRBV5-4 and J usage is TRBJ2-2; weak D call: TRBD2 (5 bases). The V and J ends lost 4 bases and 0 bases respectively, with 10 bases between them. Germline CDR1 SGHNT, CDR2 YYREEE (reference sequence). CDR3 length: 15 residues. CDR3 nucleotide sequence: TGTGCCAGCAGCCCAACCGGGACGAACACCGGGGAGCTGTTTTTT. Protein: CASSPTGTNTGELFF.